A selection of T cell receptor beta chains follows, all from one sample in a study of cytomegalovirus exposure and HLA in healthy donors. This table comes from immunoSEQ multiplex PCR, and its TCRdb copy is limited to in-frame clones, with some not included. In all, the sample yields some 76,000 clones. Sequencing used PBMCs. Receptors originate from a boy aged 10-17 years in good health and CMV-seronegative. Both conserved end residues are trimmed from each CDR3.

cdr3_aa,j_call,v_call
ASTAGLGNTGELF,TRBJ2-2,TRBV6-6
ASSPSPASLTRGTSSGANVLT,TRBJ2-6,TRBV18
AVTRGRVGNQPQH,TRBJ1-5,TRBV30
ASSVTGQDSYT,TRBJ1-2,TRBV19
ASSIDTQGRRQY,TRBJ2-7,TRBV19
AWSVAPYNEQF,TRBJ2-1,TRBV30
SVGEGLEQY,TRBJ2-7,TRBV29-1
ASSFRDSPGGEQY,TRBJ2-7,TRBV27
ASGGGGEQF,TRBJ2-1,TRBV7-8
ASSQEGRAPGGYT,TRBJ1-2,TRBV4-1
ASRNTGYTEAF,TRBJ1-1,TRBV6-5
ASSQAKGEDTQY,TRBJ2-3,TRBV4-1
AGSVKGRGDSPLH,TRBJ1-6,TRBV30
ASSQGVRGNQPQH,TRBJ1-5,TRBV4-1
ASSQGQGGTGELF,TRBJ2-2,TRBV14
ATSRGGYSEAF,TRBJ1-1,TRBV15
AWSAWFLGVRSSYNEQF,TRBJ2-1,TRBV30
ASTPTSGYEQY,TRBJ2-7,TRBV19
ASSPGLAGGHIVDTQY,TRBJ2-3,TRBV5-1
ASSIEAGGDTQY,TRBJ2-3,TRBV19
ASSLGGLAGDTQY,TRBJ2-3,TRBV5-1
ASSLAAREKLF,TRBJ1-4,TRBV5-1
ASSLGRQGAYNEQF,TRBJ2-1,TRBV5-4
ASSVQAGVTDTQY,TRBJ2-3,TRBV9
AWSLIGKLF,TRBJ1-4,TRBV30
ASSHLSEAGELF,TRBJ2-2,TRBV4-2
SADRGTGLF,TRBJ2-2,TRBV20-1
ASSSVGQLNYGYT,TRBJ1-2,TRBV5-4
ASSPTGRNTEAF,TRBJ1-1,TRBV4-1
ASSKGLAPRLKQY,TRBJ2-7,TRBV28
ASSPRLAENTGELF,TRBJ2-2,TRBV27
ASSEGQPGGYT,TRBJ1-2,TRBV2
SVQGAATEAF,TRBJ1-1,TRBV29-1
ASSIGATGELF,TRBJ2-2,TRBV19
ASGLVAASYEQY,NA,TRBV12-5
ASSPGTGGVGTEAF,TRBJ1-1,TRBV7-2
AWSAGSTAEAF,TRBJ1-1,TRBV30
ASSFVTANTGELF,TRBJ2-2,TRBV5-4
ASSRGQPRDEQY,TRBJ2-7,TRBV5-4
SVLAGTYEQY,TRBJ2-7,TRBV29-1
ASSRKLGTTLNRQETQY,TRBJ2-5,TRBV4-1